The rows below give T cell receptor beta chains drawn from one sample of a study of blood T cell repertoires in COVID-19. This table comes from immunoSEQ multiplex PCR, and its TCRdb copy is limited to in-frame clones, with some not included. The data contain roughly 100,000 clones, around 82% of them singletons. Sequencing was done on a sample of peripheral blood. The receptors come from a human donor in a cohort sampled during active or convalescent COVID-19. The CDR3 runs from the conserved cysteine through the conserved F or W. A D gene is named only where the DNA matches it firmly.

>NA|TRBV11-2|TRBJ2-4
CASSTRAKNIQYF
TGTGCCAGCAGCACTAGGGCCAAAAACATTCAGTACTTC
>NA|TRBV6-6|TRBJ1-3
CASSLPGSHTIYF
TGTGCCAGCAGTTTACCAGGGTCACACACCATATATTTT
>NA|TRBV3-1/TRBV3-2|TRBJ2-7
CASSHGGPGDEQYF
TGTGCCAGCAGCCATGGAGGTCCTGGGGACGAGCAGTACTTC
>NA|TRBV6-5|TRBJ1-1
CASSQTWTEAFF
TGTGCCAGCAGTCAAACATGGACTGAAGCTTTCTTT
>TRBD1|TRBV29-1|TRBJ2-3
CSDLDRGSTDTQYF
TGCAGCGATCTGGACAGGGGGAGTACAGATACGCAGTATTTT
>NA|TRBV20-1|TRBJ1-4
CSARGPQHRFF
TGCAGTGCTAGAGGTCCACAGCATCGTTTTTTT
>NA|TRBV5-5|TRBJ1-1
CASSVLSGTEAFF
TGTGCCAGCAGCGTCCTGTCAGGGACTGAAGCTTTCTTT
>NA|TRBV5-1|TRBJ1-4
CASSFNAGLGEKLFF
TGCGCCAGCAGCTTTAATGCAGGGTTAGGGGAAAAACTGTTTTTT
>NA|TRBV28|TRBJ1-1
CASSGSGLMNTEAFF
TGTGCCAGCAGTGGCTCAGGGCTCATGAACACTGAAGCTTTCTTT
>TRBD2|TRBV30|TRBJ2-3
CAWSVRGDTDTQYF
TGTGCCTGGAGTGTACGGGGGGACACAGATACGCAGTATTTT
>TRBD1|TRBV12-3/TRBV12-4|TRBJ1-4
CASSSGQGGKLFF
TGTGCCAGCAGTTCGGGACAGGGGGGAAAACTGTTTTTT